This T cell receptor (beta chain) was documented in a study of blood T cells in healthy people across ages. Study results and caveats: Any changes in expanded clonotypes were possibly confounded, as donor CMV status remained unknown.

This clonotype was counted a few times. What it binds is unknown. A J-beta primer mix and a sample-barcoded 5' primer were used in a second PCR of roughly 6 to 11 cycles. TCRdb passed the 5' RACE reads through MiXCR, listing each CDR3 protein once. The sample shows 1.8 million or so distinct CDR3 sequences, about two fifths of them seen only once. CDR3 length: 16 amino acids. Trimming left V 1 base short and J 0 bases short, with 13 bases between. The germline gives CDR1 SGHTA, CDR2 FQGNSA. This clonotype was obtained from a human donor in good health. This chain connects TRBV7-2 to TRBJ2-7; tentative D call: TRBD1 (6 bases). Sample: blood. CDR3 residues: CASSLGWGLSSYEQYF. Here the CDR3 DNA reads TGTGCCAGCAGCTTAGGATGGGGGCTGAGCTCCTACGAGCAGTACTTC. Full variable domain (outside the CDR3, taken from reference TRBV7-2 and TRBJ2-7): GAGVSQSPSNKVTEKGKDVELRCDPISGHTALYWYRQSLGQGLEFLIYFQGNSAPDKSGLPSDRFSAERTGGSVSTLTIQRTQQEDSAVYLCASSLGWGLSSYEQYFGPGTRLTVT.